This T cell receptor beta chain was sequenced during a study of T cell repertoires in cytomegalovirus infection. Overall study context: Used in the study were CMV epitopes, some recently identified and HLA-C-restricted, others well-studied and HLA-B-restricted.

One entry per CDR3 protein, called by TCRdb with MiXCR from the reads. This table holds 900,000 to 950,000 distinct CDR3 sequences, around 32% found once. This clonotype has a count of ten or more. Its antigen is still unknown. The trim removed 4 bases at V and 9 bases at J, leaving 4 bases unmatched. Germline CDR1 reads SGHTA; CDR2 reads FQGNSA. This CDR3 spans 12 amino acids. V gene TRBV7-2 combines with J gene TRBJ2-3, with 7 bases that match TRBD1. This TCR was recovered from a human donor in good health (CMV status not recorded). Some clones in this sample may be carry-over from other donors' samples. The specimen was cultured CD8+ T cells from PBMCs, collected from culture after CMV antigen stimulation. The CDR3 spells CASSSQTGTQYF. The CDR3 coding sequence is TGTGCCAGCAGCTCACAGACAGGGACGCAGTATTTT.